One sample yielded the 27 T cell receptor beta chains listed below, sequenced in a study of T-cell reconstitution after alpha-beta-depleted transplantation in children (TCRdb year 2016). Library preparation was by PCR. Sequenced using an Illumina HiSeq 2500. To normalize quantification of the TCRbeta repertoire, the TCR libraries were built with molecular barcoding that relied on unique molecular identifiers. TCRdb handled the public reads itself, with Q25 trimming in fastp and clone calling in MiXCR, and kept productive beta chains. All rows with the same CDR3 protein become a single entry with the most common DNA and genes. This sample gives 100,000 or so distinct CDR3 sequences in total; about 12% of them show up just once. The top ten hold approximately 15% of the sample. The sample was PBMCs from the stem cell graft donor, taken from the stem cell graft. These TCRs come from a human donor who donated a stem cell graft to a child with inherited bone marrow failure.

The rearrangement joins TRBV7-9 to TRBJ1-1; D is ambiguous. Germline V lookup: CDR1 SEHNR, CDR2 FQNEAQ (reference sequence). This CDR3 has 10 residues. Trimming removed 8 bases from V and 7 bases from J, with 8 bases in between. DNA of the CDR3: TGTGCCAGCGGGATTCGTGAAGCTTTCTTT. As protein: CASGIREAFF.

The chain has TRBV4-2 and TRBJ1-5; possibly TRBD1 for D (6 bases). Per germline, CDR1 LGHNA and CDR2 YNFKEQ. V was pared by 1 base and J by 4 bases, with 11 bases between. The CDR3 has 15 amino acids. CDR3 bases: TGTGCCAGCAGCCAAGGAACAGGGATAAATCAGCCCCAGCATTTT. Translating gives CASSQGTGINQPQHF.

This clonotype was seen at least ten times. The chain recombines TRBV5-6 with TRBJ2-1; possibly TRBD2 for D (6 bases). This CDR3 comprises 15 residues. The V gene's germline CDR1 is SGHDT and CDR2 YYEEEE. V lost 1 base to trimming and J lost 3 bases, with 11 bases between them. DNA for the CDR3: TGTGCCAGCAGCTTGCTCGCGGGAAGCTACAATGAGCAGTTCTTC. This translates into CASSLLAGSYNEQFF.

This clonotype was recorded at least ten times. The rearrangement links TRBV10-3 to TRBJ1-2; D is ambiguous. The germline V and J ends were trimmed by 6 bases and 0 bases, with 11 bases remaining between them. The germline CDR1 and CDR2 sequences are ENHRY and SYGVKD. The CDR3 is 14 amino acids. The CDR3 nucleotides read TGTGCCATCAGAGGAGATGGGTCTAACTATGGCTACACCTTC. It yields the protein CAIRGDGSNYGYTF.

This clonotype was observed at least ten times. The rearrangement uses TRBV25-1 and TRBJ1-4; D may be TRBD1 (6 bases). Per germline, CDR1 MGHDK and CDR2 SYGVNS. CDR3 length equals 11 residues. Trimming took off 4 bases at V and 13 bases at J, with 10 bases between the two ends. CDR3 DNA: TGTGCCAGCAGTGGGGGGCTTGGACTGTTTTTT. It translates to CASSGGLGLFF.

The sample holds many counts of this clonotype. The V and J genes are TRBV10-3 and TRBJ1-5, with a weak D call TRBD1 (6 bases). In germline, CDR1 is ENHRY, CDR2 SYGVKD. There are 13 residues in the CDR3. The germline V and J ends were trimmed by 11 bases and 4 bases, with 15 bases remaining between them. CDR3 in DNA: TGTGCCTCCAACGGACAGATTAATCAGCCCCAGCATTTT. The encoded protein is CASNGQINQPQHF.

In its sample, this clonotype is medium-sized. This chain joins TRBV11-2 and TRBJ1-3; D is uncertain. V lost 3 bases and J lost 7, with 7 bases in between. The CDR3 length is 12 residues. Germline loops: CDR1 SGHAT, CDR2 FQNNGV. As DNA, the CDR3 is TGTGCCAGCAGCTTTCTGAAGAACACCATATATTTT. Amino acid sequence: CASSFLKNTIYF.

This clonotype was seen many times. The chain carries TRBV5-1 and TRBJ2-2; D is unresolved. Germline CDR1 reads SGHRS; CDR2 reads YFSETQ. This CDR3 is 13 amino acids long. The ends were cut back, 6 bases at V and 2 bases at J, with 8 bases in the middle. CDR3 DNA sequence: TGCGCCAGCACCCTGATTAACACCGGGGAGCTGTTTTTT. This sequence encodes CASTLINTGELFF. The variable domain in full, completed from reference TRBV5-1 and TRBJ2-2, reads KAGVTQTPRYLIKTRGQQVTLSCSPISGHRSVSWYQQTPGQGLQFLFEYFSETQRNKGNFPGRFSGRQFSNSRSEMNVSTLELGDSALYLCASTLINTGELFFGEGSRLTVL.

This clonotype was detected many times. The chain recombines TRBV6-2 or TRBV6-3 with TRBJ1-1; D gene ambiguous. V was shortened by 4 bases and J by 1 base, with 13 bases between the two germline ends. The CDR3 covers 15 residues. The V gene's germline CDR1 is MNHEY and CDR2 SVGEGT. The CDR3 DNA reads TGTGCCAGCAGTTTCCCGGAGGACTCGAACACTGAAGCTTTCTTT. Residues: CASSFPEDSNTEAFF.

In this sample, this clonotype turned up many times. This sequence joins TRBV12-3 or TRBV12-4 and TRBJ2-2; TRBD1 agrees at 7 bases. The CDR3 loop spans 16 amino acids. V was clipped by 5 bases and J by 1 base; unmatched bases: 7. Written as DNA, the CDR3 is TGTGCCAGCAGTCCGCGACAGGGTGAGAACACCGGGGAGCTGTTTTTT. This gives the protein CASSPRQGENTGELFF.

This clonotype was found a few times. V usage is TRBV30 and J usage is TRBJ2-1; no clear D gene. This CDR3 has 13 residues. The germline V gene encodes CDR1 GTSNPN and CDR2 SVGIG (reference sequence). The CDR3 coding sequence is TGTGCAAATGCTTGGAGCTCCTACAATGAGCAGTTCTTC. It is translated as CANAWSSYNEQFF.

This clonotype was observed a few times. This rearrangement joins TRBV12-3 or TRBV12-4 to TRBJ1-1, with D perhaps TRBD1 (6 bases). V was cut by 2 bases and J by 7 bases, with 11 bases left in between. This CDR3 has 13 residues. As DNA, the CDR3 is TGTGCCAGCAGTTTAAGACAGGACCTTGAAGCTTTCTTT. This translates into CASSLRQDLEAFF.

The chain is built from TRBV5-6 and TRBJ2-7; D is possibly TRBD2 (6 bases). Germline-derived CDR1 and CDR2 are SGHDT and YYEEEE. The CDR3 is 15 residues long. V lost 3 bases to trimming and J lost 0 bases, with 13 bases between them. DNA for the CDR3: TGTGCCAGCAGCTATAATAGCGGATACTCCTACGAGCAGTACTTC. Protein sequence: CASSYNSGYSYEQYF.

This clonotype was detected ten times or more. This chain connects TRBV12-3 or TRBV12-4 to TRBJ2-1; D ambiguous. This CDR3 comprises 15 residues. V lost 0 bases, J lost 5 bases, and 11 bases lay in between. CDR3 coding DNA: TGTGCCAGCAGTTTAGCTAGTAATTTCCACAATGAGCAGTTCTTC. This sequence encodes CASSLASNFHNEQFF.

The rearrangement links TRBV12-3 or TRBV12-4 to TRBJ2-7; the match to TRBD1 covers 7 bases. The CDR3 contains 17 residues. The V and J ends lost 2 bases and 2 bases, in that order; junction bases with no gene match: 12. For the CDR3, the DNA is TGTGCCAGCAGTTTATGGCGATCTGACAGGGCCACCTACGAGCAGTACTTC. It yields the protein CASSLWRSDRATYEQYF.

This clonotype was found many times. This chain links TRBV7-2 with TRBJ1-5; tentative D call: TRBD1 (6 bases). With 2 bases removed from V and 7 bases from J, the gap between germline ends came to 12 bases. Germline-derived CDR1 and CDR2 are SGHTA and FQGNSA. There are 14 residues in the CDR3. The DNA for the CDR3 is TGTGCCAGCAGCTTAAGAACACAGGGACAGCCCCAGCATTTT. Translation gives CASSLRTQGQPQHF.

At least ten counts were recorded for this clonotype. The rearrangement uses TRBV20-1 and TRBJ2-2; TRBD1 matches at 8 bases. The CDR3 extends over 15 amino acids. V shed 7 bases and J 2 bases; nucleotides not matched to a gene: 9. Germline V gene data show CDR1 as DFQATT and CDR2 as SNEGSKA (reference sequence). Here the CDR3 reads CSGRGLAFNTGELFF. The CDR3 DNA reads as TGCAGTGGCAGGGGGCTGGCGTTCAACACCGGGGAGCTGTTTTTT.

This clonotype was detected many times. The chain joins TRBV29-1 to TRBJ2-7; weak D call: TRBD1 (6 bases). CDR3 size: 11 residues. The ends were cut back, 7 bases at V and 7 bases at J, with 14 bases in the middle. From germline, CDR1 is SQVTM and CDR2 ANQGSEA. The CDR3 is CSGNTGSEQYF. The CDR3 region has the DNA TGCAGCGGAAACACAGGGAGTGAGCAGTACTTC.

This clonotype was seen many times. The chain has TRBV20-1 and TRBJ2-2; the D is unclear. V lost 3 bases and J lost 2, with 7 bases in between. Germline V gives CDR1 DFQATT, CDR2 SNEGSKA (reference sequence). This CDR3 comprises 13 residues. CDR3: CSARGINTGELFF. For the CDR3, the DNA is TGCAGTGCTAGGGGAATTAACACCGGGGAGCTGTTTTTT.

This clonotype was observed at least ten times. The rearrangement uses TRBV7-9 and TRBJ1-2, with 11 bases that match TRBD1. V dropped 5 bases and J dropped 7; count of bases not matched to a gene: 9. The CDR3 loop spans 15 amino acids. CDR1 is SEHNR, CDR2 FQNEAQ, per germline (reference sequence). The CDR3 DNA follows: TGTGCCAGCAGCGCCCGGACAGGGGGCGAGGGTGGCTACACCTTC. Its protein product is CASSARTGGEGGYTF.

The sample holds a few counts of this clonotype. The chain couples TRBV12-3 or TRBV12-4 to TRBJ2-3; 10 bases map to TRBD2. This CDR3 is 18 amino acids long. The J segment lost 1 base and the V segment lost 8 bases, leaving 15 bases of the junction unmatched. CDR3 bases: TGTGCCAGCTCCCTCTACGCGCCCGGGACTAGCGGCACAGATACGCAGTATTTT. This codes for CASSLYAPGTSGTDTQYF.

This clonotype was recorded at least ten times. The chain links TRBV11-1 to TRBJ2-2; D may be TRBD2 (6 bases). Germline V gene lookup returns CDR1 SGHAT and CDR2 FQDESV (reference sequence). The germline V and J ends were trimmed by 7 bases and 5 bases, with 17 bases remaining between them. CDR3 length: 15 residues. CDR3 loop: CASTRSGGWTGELFF. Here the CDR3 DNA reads TGTGCCAGCACCCGTAGCGGAGGTTGGACCGGGGAGCTGTTTTTT.

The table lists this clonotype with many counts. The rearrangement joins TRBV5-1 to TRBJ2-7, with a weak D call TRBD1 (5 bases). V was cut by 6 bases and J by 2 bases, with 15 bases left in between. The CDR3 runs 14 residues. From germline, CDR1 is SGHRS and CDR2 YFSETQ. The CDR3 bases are TGCGCCAGCAAACGGTCCCAGGGCCCCTACGAGCAGTACTTC. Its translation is CASKRSQGPYEQYF. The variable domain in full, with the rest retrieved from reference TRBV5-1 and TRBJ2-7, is KAGVTQTPRYLIKTRGQQVTLSCSPISGHRSVSWYQQTPGQGLQFLFEYFSETQRNKGNFPGRFSGRQFSNSRSEMNVSTLELGDSALYLCASKRSQGPYEQYFGPGTRLTVT.

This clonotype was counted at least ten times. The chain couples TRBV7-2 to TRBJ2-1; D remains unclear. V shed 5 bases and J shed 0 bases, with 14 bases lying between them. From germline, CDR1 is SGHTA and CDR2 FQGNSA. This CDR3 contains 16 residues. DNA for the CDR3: TGTGCCAGCAGCCGTGGGCCCTCGAGCTCCTACAATGAGCAGTTCTTC. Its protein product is CASSRGPSSSYNEQFF.

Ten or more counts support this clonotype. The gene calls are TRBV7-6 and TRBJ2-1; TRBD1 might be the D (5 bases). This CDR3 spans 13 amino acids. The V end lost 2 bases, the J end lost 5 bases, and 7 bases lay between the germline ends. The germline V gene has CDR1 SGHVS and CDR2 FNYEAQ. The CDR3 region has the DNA TGTGCCAGCAGCTTAACAGGAGACAATGAGCAGTTCTTC. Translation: CASSLTGDNEQFF. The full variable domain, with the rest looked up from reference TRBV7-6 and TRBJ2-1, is GAGVSQSPRYKVTKRGQDVALRCDPISGHVSLYWYRQALGQGPEFLTYFNYEAQQDKSGLPNDRFSAERPEGSISTLTIQRTEQRDSAMYRCASSLTGDNEQFFGPGTRLTVL.

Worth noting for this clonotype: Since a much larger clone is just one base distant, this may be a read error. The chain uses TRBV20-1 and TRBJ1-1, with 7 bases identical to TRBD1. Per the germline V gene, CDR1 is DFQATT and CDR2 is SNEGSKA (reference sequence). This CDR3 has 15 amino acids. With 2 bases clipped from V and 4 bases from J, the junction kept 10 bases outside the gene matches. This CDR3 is CSARHRDSVGTEAFF. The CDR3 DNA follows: TGCAGTGCTAGACACCGGGACAGTGTAGGCACTGAAGCTTTCTTT.

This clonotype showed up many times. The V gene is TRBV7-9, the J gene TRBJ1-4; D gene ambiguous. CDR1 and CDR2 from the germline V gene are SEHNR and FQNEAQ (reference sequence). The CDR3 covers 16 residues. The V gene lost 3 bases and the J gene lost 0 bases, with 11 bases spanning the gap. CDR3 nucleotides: TGTGCCAGCAGCTTGAGGTCTACAGCAACTAATGAAAAACTGTTTTTT. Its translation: CASSLRSTATNEKLFF.